This T cell receptor (beta chain) appears in the sequencing data of a study of T cells in Graves' hyperthyroidism and ophthalmopathy. At the level of the study: The initial diagnosis was the point when peripheral blood was collected, ahead of any treatment.

For ophthalmopathy patients, the Clinical Activity Score was at least 3 and the NOSPECS grade at least 4; duration was under 3 months. CDR1 is MNHNS, CDR2 SASEGT, per germline. The length of the CDR3 is 16 residues. V was shortened by 7 bases and J by 4 bases, with 20 bases between the two germline ends. RNA transcripts yielded amplified TCR beta CDR3 regions. The TCR CDR3 first-round RT-PCR relied on the HTBI primer set. MiXCR, applied by TCRdb to the multiplex PCR reads, yields one record per CDR3 protein. The sample has 300,000 to 450,000 distinct CDR3 sequences; roughly 15% are singletons. This clonotype was observed a handful of times.

This rearrangement joins TRBV6-1 to TRBJ2-1, with a possible D match to TRBD1 (5 bases). The sequence was collected from a woman in her 30s with Graves' ophthalmopathy. The sequencing input was blood. The CDR3: CASTSSPQGTYNEQFF. The CDR3 nucleotides read TGTGCCAGCACGTCCAGCCCCCAGGGAACATACAATGAGCAGTTCTTC.